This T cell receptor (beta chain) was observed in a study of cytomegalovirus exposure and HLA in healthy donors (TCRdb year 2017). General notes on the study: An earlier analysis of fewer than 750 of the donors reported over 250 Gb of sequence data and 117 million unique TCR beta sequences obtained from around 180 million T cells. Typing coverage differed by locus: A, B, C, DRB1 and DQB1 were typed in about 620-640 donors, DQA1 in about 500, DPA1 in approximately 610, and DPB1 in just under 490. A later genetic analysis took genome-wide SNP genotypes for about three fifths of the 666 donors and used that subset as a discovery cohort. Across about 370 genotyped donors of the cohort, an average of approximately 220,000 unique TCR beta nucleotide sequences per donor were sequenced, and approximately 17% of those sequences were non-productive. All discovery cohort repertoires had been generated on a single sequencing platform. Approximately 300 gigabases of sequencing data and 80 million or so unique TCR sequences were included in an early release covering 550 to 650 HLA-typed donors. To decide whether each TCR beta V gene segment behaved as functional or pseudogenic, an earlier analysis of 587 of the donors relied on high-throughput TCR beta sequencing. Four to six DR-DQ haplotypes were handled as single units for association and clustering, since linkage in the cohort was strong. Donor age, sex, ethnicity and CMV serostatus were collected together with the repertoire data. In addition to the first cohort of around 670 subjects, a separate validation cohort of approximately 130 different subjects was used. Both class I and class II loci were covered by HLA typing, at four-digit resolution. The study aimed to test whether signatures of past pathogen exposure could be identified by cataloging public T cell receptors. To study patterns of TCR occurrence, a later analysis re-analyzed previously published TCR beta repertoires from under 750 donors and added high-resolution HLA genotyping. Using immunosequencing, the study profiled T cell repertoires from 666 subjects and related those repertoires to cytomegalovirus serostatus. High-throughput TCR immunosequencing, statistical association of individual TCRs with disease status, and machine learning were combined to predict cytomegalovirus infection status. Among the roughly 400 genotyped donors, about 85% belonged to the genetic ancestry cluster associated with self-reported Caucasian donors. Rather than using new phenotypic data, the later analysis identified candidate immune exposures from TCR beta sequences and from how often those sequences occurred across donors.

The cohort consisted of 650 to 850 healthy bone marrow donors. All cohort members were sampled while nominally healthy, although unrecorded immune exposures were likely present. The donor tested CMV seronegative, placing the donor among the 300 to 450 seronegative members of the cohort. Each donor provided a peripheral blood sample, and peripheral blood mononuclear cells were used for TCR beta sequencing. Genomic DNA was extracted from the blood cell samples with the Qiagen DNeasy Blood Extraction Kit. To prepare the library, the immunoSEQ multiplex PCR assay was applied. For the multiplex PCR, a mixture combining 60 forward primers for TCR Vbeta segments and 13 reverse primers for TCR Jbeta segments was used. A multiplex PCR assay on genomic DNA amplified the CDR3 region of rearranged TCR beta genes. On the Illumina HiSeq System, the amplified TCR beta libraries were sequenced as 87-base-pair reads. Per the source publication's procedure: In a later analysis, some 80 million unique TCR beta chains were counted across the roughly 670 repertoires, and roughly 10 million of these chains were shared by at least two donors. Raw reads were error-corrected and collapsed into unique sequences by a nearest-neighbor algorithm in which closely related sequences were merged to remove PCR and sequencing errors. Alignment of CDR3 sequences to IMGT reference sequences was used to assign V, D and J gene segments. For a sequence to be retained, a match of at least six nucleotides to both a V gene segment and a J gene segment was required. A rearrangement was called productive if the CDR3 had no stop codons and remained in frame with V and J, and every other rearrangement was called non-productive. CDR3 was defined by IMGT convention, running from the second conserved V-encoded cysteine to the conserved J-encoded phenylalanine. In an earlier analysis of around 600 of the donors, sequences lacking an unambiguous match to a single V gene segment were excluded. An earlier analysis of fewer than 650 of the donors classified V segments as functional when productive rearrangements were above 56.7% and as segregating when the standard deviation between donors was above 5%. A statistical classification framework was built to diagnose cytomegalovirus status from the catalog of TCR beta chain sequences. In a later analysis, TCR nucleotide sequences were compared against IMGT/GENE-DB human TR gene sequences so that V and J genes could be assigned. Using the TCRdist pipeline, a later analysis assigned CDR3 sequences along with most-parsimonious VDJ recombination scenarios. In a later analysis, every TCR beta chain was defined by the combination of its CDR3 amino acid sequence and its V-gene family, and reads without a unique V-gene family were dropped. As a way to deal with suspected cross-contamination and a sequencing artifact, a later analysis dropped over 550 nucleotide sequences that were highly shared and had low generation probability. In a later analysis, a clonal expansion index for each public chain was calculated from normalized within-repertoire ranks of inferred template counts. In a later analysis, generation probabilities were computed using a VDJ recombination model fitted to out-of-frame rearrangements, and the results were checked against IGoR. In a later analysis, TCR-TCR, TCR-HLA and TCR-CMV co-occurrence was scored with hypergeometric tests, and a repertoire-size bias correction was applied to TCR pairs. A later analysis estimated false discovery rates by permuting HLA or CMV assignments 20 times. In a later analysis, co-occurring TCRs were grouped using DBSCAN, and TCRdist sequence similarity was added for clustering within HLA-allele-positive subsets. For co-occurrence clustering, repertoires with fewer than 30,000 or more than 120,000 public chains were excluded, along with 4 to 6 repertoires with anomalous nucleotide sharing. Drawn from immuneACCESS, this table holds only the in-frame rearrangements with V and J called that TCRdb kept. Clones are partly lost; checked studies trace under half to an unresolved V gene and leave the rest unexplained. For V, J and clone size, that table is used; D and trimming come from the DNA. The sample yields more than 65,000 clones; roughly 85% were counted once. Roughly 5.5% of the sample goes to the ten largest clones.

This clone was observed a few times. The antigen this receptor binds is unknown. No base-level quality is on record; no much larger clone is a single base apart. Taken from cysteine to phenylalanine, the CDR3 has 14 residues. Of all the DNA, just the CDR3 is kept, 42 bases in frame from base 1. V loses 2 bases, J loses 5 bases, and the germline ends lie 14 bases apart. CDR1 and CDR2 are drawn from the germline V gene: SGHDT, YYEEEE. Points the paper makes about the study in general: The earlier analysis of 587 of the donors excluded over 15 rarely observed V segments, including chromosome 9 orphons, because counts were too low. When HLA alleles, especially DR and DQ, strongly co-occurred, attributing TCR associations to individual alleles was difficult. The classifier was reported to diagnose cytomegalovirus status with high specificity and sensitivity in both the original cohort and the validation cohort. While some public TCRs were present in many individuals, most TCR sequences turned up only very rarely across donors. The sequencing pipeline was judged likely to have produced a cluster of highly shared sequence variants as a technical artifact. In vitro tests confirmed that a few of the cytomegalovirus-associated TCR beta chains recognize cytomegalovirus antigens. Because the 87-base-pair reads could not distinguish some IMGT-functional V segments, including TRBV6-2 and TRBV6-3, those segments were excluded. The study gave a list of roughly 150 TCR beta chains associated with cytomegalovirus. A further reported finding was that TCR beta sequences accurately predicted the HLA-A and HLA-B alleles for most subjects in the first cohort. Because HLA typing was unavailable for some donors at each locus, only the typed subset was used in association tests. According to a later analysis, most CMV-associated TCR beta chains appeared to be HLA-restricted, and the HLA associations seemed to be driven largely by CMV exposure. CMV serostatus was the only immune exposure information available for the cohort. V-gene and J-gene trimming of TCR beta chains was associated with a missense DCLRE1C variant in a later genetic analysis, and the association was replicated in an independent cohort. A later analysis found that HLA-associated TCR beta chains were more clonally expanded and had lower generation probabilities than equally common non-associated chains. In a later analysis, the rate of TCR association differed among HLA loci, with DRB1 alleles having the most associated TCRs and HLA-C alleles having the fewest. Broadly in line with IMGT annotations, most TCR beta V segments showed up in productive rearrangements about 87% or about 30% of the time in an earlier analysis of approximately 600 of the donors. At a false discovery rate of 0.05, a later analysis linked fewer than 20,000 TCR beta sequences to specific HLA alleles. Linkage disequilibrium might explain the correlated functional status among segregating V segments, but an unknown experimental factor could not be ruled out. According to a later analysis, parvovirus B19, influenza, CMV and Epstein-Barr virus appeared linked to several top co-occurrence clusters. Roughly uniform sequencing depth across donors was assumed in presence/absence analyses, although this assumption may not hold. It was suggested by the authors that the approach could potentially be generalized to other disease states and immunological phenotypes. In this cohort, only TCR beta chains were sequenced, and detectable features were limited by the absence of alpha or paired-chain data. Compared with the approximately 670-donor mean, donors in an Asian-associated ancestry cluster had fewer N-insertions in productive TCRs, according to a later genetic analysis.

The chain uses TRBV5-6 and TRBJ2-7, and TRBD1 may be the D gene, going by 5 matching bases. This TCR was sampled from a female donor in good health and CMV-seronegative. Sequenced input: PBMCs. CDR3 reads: CASSLPPGKNEQYF. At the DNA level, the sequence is TGTGCCAGCAGCTTACCGCCAGGGAAGAACGAGCAGTACTTC.